These 21 T cell receptor beta chains were sequenced from one sample in a study of T cells after yellow fever vaccination. Each CDR3 protein gets one entry after TCRdb re-called the 5' RACE reads with MiXCR. The sample records some 550,000 distinct CDR3 sequences, 15% to 20% being singletons. The sequenced sample was PBMCs, obtained 15 days after the yellow fever booster vaccination. The receptors here all came from a man aged 30 to 45 who received the YFV17D yellow fever vaccine.

This clonotype was picked up a small number of times. V and J are TRBV4-1 and TRBJ1-4; 7 bases agree with TRBD1. CDR3 length: 15 amino acids. V was pared by 4 bases and J by 4 bases, with 6 bases of the junction left unmatched. The germline CDR1 and CDR2 sequences are MGHRA and YSYEKL. The DNA for the CDR3 is TGCGCCAGCAGCCGTCCCGGGACAGTTAATGAAAAACTGTTTTTT. Its translation: CASSRPGTVNEKLFF.

The V and J genes are TRBV5-8 and TRBJ2-1; the match to TRBD2 covers 8 bases. Looked up from germline, CDR1 is SGHTS and CDR2 is YDEGEE. The length of the CDR3 is 14 residues. Trimming took 4 bases from V and 7 from J; bases not matched to a gene: 7. The CDR3 loop reads CASSIGLALNEQFF. In DNA form, the CDR3 reads TGTGCCAGCAGCATAGGACTAGCCCTTAATGAGCAGTTCTTC.

There are many counts of this clonotype. An end of the junction differs from the germline gene, which may be a read error. V usage is TRBV5-1 and J usage is TRBJ2-7; possible D gene TRBD1, 9 bases. The CDR3 loop spans 14 amino acids. Germline V lookup: CDR1 SGHRS, CDR2 YFSETQ. The CDR3 bases are TGTGCCAGCAGCTTAGCGGGACAGGGCTACGAGCAGTACTTC. Its translation is CASSLAGQGYEQYF.

A few counts support this clonotype. J is TRBJ2-5 and V is TRBV2, with D possibly being TRBD1 (6 bases). The CDR3 has 13 amino acids. The germline V and J ends were trimmed by 8 bases and 2 bases, with 12 bases remaining between them. Germline values: CDR1 SNHLY, CDR2 FYNNEI. In DNA form, the CDR3 reads TGTGCCAGCCACGACAGGTTGCAAGAGACCCAGTACTTC. It yields the protein CASHDRLQETQYF.

The chain combines TRBV4-3 with TRBJ2-7, with TRBD2 as a possible D gene (5 bases). CDR1 and CDR2 from the germline V gene are LGHNA and YSLEER. Trimming stripped 5 bases from V and 6 bases from J, with 20 bases between. This CDR3 spans 15 amino acids. The CDR3 reads CASSYDSLGAGEQYF. The CDR3, as DNA: TGCGCCAGCAGCTACGACTCCCTGGGAGCTGGCGAGCAGTACTTC.

This clonotype was picked up a small number of times. The chain has TRBV3-1 and TRBJ2-2, with TRBD2 identical over 8 bases. V lost 6 bases and J lost 4; bases outside the gene matches: 7. Germline assignment: CDR1 LGHDT and CDR2 YNNKEL (reference sequence). This CDR3 is built from 15 residues. Here the CDR3 reads CASSLSGKVTGELFF. As DNA, the CDR3 is TGTGCCAGCAGTCTTAGCGGGAAAGTCACCGGGGAGCTGTTTTTT.

The chain is built from TRBV5-1 and TRBJ2-1; perhaps TRBD1 as D (6 bases). This CDR3 has 14 amino acids. The V end was cut by 3 bases, the J end by 6 bases, with 13 bases between. In germline, CDR1 is SGHRS, CDR2 YFSETQ. The CDR3 protein is CASSWSTGGNEQFF. CDR3 coding DNA: TGCGCCAGCAGCTGGTCGACAGGCGGCAATGAGCAGTTCTTC.

This clonotype was seen a few times. The rearrangement links TRBV20-1 to TRBJ1-1; 7 bases are shared with TRBD1. The CDR3 is 14 residues long. V dropped 0 bases and J dropped 4; count of bases not matched to a gene: 5. Germline V gives CDR1 DFQATT, CDR2 SNEGSKA (reference sequence). CDR3 nucleotides: TGCAGTGCTAGAGAGACAGGGCCGGGCACTGAAGCTTTCTTT. Protein sequence: CSARETGPGTEAFF.

There are a few counts of this clonotype. Here the CDR3 DNA reads TGTGCCAGTAGTATAGGCACGGGAATAGCTGAAGCTTTCTTT. Translation: CASSIGTGIAEAFF. V and J are TRBV19 and TRBJ1-1; D unresolved. Germline lookup yields CDR1 LNHDA and CDR2 SQIVND (reference sequence). This CDR3 spans 14 amino acids. Between the trimmed V and J ends, which lost 1 base and 6 bases, there was a span of 12 bases.

For the CDR3, the DNA is TGCAGCGGTACAGGGACCAACACTGAAGCTTTCTTT. This codes for CSGTGTNTEAFF. The gene calls are TRBV29-1 and TRBJ1-1, with D possibly matching TRBD1 (6 bases). The germline V gene encodes CDR1 SQVTM and CDR2 ANQGSEA. CDR3 length: 12 residues. V was trimmed by 7 bases and J by 2 bases, leaving 11 bases between them.

The chain joins TRBV6-1 to TRBJ2-3, with 8 nucleotides matching TRBD2. V lost 8 bases, J lost 6 bases, and 10 bases stayed unmatched. Germline V gene sequence: CDR1 MNHNS, CDR2 SASEGT. The CDR3 runs 14 residues. The chain's CDR3 is CASGENSGTDTQYF. The CDR3 bases are TGTGCCAGCGGCGAAAATAGCGGGACTGATACGCAGTATTTT.

The table lists this clonotype with a few counts. This chain joins TRBV29-1 and TRBJ2-6; 7 nucleotides match TRBD1. CDR3 length: 17 amino acids. The V and J ends lost 3 bases and 3 bases, in that order; junction bases with no gene match: 11. The germline gives CDR1 SQVTM, CDR2 ANQGSEA. CDR3 in DNA: TGCAGCGTTGAGGGCAGGGGGAGTCGTAGTGGGGCCAACGTCCTGACTTTC. It specifies CSVEGRGSRSGANVLTF.

The chain carries TRBV15 and TRBJ2-7, with D unclear. CDR1 is LNHNV and CDR2 is YYDKDF in the germline V gene (reference sequence). Trimming left V 0 bases short and J 7 bases short, with 10 bases between. The CDR3 sequence is 13 residues long. This chain's CDR3 is CATSRDRSREQYF. Written as DNA, the CDR3 is TGTGCCACCAGCAGAGACCGTTCGAGGGAGCAGTACTTC. Together with reference TRBV15 and TRBJ2-7, the CDR3 gives the full variable domain: DAMVIQNPRYQVTQFGKPVTLSCSQTLNHNVMYWYQQKSSQAPKLLFHYYDKDFNNEADTPDNFQSRRPNTSFCFLDIRSPGLGDTAMYLCATSRDRSREQYFGPGTRLTVT.

There are a few counts of this clonotype. The rearrangement links TRBV4-3 to TRBJ2-2; TRBD2 matches 10 bases. J was trimmed by 5 bases and V by 0 bases; bases with no gene match: 0. CDR1 and CDR2 (germline): LGHNA, YSLEER. The CDR3 sequence is 15 residues long. The CDR3 DNA is TGCGCCAGCAGCCAAGAGACTAGCGGGACCGGGGAGCTGTTTTTT. Translated, it gives CASSQETSGTGELFF.

The rearrangement uses TRBV7-9 and TRBJ2-7; 8 positions agree with TRBD1. CDR3 size: 14 residues. J was trimmed by 3 bases and V by 5 bases; bases with no gene match: 6. The germline CDR1 and CDR2 sequences are SEHNR and FQNEAQ (reference sequence). The chain's CDR3 is CASSPRTGHYEQYF. CDR3 in DNA: TGTGCCAGCAGCCCCCGGACAGGGCACTACGAGCAGTACTTC.

The sample holds many counts of this clonotype. The J gene is TRBJ2-3, the V gene TRBV7-3; 7 positions agree with TRBD2. The germline CDR1 and CDR2 sequences are SGHTA and FQGTGA. CDR3 length equals 12 residues. V shed 5 bases, J shed 5 bases, and the junction held 1 base outside the gene matches. The CDR3 coding sequence is TGTGCCAGCAGCCCGGGGGGAGATACGCAGTATTTT. Protein product: CASSPGGDTQYF.

The J gene is TRBJ2-2, the V gene TRBV28; D call uncertain. CDR3 size: 14 residues. Trimming removed 5 bases from V and 3 bases from J, with 10 bases in between. Looked up from germline, CDR1 is MDHEN and CDR2 is SYDVKM. DNA for the CDR3: TGTGCCAGCAGTCAAACAGACTACACCGGGGAGCTGTTTTTT. It translates to CASSQTDYTGELFF.

The J gene is TRBJ2-1, the V gene TRBV28; the match to TRBD2 covers 8 bases. The CDR3 is 16 amino acids. Germline-derived CDR1 and CDR2 are MDHEN and SYDVKM. V dropped 5 bases and J dropped 8; count of bases not matched to a gene: 14. The CDR3 reads CASSLLGGLGLYEQFF. CDR3 in DNA: TGTGCCAGCAGTCTTTTGGGGGGACTAGGGCTTTATGAGCAGTTCTTC.

The table lists this clonotype with many counts. A read error may account for a junction end that differs from germline. The CDR3 here is CASSLVGQNYEQYF. The DNA of the CDR3 is TGTGCCAGCAGCTTAGTGGGCCAGAATTACGAGCAGTACTTC. The chain is built from TRBV5-1 and TRBJ2-7, with no clear D. The V gene's germline CDR1 is SGHRS and CDR2 YFSETQ. The CDR3 contains 14 residues.

This clonotype occurred a few times. The chain is built from TRBV10-3 and TRBJ2-5; no reliable D call. This CDR3 spans 14 amino acids. V was clipped by 2 bases and J by 5 bases, with 12 bases between them. Germline CDR1 reads ENHRY; CDR2 reads SYGVKD. CDR3 DNA sequence: TGTGCCATCAGTGAGCGCCGGACCGAGGAGACCCAGTACTTC. Its translation is CAISERRTEETQYF.

Only a few counts were recorded for this clonotype. The V call is TRBV20-1, the J call TRBJ2-7; no definite D call. V was shortened by 3 bases and J by 1 base, with 7 bases between the two germline ends. CDR1 is DFQATT and CDR2 is SNEGSKA in the germline V gene (reference sequence). The CDR3 runs to 12 residues. DNA for the CDR3: TGCAGTGCTAGTCCCGGGTCCTACGAGCAGTACTTC. Residues: CSASPGSYEQYF.